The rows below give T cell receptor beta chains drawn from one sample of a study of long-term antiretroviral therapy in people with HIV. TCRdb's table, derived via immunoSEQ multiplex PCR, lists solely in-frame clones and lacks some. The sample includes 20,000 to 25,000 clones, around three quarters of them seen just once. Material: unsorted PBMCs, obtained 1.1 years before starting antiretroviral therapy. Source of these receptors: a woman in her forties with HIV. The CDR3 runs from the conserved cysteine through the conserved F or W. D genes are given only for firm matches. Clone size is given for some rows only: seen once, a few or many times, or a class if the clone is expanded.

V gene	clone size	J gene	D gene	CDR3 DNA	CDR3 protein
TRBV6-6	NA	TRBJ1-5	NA	TGTGCCAGCGGCCGCGACAATCAGCCCCAGCATTTT	CASGRDNQPQHF
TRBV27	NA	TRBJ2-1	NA	TGTGCCAGCAGTTTATTTAGGGAGGTGGTTGGTGAGCAGTTCTTC	CASSLFREVVGEQFF
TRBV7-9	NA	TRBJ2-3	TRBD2	TGTGCCAGCAGCTTAGAGCCGGGACTAGCGGGCACAGATACGCAGTATTTT	CASSLEPGLAGTDTQYF
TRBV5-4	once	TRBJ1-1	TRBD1	TGTGCCAGCAGCTTAGAACAGGGGGGCACTGAAGCTTTCTTT	CASSLEQGGTEAFF
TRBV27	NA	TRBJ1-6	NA	TGTGCCAGCAGCCCGCAACAGGGAGGACAATCACCCCTCCACTTT	CASSPQQGGQSPLHF
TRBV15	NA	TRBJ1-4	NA	TGTGCCACCAGCAGAGAGACAGGCATATATGAAAAACTGTTTTTT	CATSRETGIYEKLFF
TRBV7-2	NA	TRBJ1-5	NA	TGTGCCAGCAGCCCGATGCGGGGAGGAAATCAGCCCCAGCATTTT	CASSPMRGGNQPQHF
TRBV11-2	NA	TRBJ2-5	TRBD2	TGTGCCAGCAGCTTAGTGAGAGGGAGGGCCTTAGAGACCCAGTACTTC	CASSLVRGRALETQYF
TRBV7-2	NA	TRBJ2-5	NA	TGTGCCAGCAGCTTAGAGCTGGTCCAAGAGACCCAGTACTTC	CASSLELVQETQYF
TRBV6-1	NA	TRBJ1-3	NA	TGTGCCAGCAGTGAGTCCGGACAGGGAAACACCATATATTTT	CASSESGQGNTIYF
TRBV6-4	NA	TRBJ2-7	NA	TGTGCCAGCAGAAAAAGACAGGATTCCTACGAGCAGTACTTC	CASRKRQDSYEQYF
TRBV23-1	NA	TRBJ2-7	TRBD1	TGCGCCAGCAGTCGGGACAGAGCGCCCGAGCAGTACTTC	CASSRDRAPEQYF
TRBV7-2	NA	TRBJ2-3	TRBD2	TGTGCCAGCAGCTCCGGACTAGCGGGGGGAGCAGATACGCAGTATTTT	CASSSGLAGGADTQYF
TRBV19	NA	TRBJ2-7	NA	TGTGCCAGTAGTAGGGGGGTCCAGCAGTACTTC	CASSRGVQQYF
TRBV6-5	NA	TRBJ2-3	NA	TGTGCCAGCAGTTACCAGCCAGACCTCACAGATACGCAGTATTTT	CASSYQPDLTDTQYF
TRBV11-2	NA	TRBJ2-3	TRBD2	TGTGCCAGCAGCTTTTCCGGGACTAGCGGGGGGACAAGCACAGATACGCAGTATTTT	CASSFSGTSGGTSTDTQYF
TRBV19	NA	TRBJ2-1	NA	TGTGCCAGTAGTATAGGGACCGACCGAGCTGAGCAGTTCTTC	CASSIGTDRAEQFF
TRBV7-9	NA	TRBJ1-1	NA	TGTGCCAGCAGCTTACAGGGTTTGACTGAAGCTTTCTTT	CASSLQGLTEAFF
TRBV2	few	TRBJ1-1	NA	TGTGCCAGTGCCAAAAACAGCAACACTGAAGCTTTCTTT	CASAKNSNTEAFF
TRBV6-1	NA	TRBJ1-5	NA	TGTGCCAGCAAGGACTCGAGGGCGTGGCAGCCCCAGCATTTT	CASKDSRAWQPQHF
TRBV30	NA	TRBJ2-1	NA	TGTGCCTGGAGCGGGAGCTCCTACAATGAGCAGTTCTTC	CAWSGSSYNEQFF
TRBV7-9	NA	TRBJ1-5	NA	TGTGCCAGCAGCCCCCTTGGGACACGGAATCAGCCCCAGCATTTT	CASSPLGTRNQPQHF
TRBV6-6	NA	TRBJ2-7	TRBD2	TGTGCCAGCAGTTACTGGACTAGCTACGAGCAGTACTTC	CASSYWTSYEQYF
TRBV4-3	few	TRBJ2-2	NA	TGCGCCAGCAGCCCGTCATGGACGGACACCGGGGAGCTGTTTTTT	CASSPSWTDTGELFF
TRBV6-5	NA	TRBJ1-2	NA	TGTGCCAGCAGTTACAGGGGAAGATATGGCTACACCTTC	CASSYRGRYGYTF
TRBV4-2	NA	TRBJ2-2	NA	TGTGCCAGCAGCCAAGTTAATTCCGGGACCGGGGAGCTGTTTTTT	CASSQVNSGTGELFF
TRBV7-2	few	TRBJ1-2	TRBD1	TGTGCCAGCAGCGGACAGGGGAACTATGGCTACACCTTC	CASSGQGNYGYTF
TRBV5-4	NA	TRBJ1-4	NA	TGTGCCAGCAGCTTGTGGGACGGTAAACTGTTTTTT	CASSLWDGKLFF
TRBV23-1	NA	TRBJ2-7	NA	TGCGCCAGCAGTCACATCTGCCACTCCTACGAGCAGTACTTC	CASSHICHSYEQYF
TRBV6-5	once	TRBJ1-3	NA	TGTGCCAGCAGTTACTCGATCACCGGAAACACCATATATTTT	CASSYSITGNTIYF
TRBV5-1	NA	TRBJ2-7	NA	TGCGCCAGCAGCTTGGATGGCGGTAGCTCCTACGAGCAGTACTTC	CASSLDGGSSYEQYF
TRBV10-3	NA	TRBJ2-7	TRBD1	TGTGCCATCCATACACCGGACAGGAGCGAGGGTGAGCAGTACTTC	CAIHTPDRSEGEQYF
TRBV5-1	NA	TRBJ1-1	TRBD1	TGCGCCAGCAGCTCATACGCCGGGACAGGCGAGGAAGCTTTCTTT	CASSSYAGTGEEAFF
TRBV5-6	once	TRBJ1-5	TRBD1	TGTGCCAGCAGCGTTACAGGGGATCAGCCCCAGCATTTT	CASSVTGDQPQHF
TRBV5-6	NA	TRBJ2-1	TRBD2	TGTGCCAGCAGCTCCGGACTAGCGGCATACAATGAGCAGTTCTTC	CASSSGLAAYNEQFF
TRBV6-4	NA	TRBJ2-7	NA	TGTGCCAGCAGTGTTCAGGGCGGGACAACCTACGAGCAGTACTTC	CASSVQGGTTYEQYF
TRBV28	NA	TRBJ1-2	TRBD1	TGTGCCAGCGGTCGGACAGGGGCAGGCGGCTACACCTTC	CASGRTGAGGYTF
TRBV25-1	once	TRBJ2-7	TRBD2	TGTGCCAGCAGTGACCCCCGGACTAGCTACTACGAGCAGTACTTC	CASSDPRTSYYEQYF
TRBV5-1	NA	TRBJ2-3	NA	TGCGCCAGCAGCTTTCAGGGAGAAGTTGGTACGCAGTATTTT	CASSFQGEVGTQYF
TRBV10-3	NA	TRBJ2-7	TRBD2	TGTGCCATCAGTGAGTCGCGAGCGGGGGAGAACTACGAGCAGTACTTC	CAISESRAGENYEQYF
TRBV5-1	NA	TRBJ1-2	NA	TGCGCCAGCAGCTTGGACGGGTACAGGGACTATGGCTACACCTTC	CASSLDGYRDYGYTF
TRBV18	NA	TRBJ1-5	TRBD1	TGTGCCAGCTCTCCGACAGGGGGACCATATAGCAATCAGCCCCAGCATTTT	CASSPTGGPYSNQPQHF